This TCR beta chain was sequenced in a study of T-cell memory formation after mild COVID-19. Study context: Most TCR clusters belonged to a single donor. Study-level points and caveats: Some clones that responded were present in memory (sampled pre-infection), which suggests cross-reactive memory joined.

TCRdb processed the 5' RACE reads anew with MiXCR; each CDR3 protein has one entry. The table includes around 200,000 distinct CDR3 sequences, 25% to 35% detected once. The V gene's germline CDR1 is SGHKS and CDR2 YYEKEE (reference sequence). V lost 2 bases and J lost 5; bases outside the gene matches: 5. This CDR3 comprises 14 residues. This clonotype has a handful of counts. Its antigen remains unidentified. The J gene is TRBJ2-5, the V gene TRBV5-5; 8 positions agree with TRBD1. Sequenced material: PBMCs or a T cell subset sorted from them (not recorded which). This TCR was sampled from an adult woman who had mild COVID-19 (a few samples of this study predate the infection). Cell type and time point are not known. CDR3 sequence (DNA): TGTGCCAGCAGCTTCCCGGACAGGGTGGAGACCCAGTACTTC. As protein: CASSFPDRVETQYF.